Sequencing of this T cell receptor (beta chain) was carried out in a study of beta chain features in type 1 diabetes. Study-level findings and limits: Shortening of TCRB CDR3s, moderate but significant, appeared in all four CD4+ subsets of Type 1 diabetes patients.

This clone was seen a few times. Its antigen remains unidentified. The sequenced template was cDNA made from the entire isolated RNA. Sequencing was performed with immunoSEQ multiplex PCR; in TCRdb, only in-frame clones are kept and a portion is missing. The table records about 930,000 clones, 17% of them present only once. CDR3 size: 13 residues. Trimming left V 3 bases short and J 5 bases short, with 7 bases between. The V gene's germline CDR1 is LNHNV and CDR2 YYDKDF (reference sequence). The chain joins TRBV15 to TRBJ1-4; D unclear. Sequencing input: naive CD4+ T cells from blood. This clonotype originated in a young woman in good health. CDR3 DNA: TGTGCCACCAGCAGGGGATTCAATGAAAAACTGTTTTTT. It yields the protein CATSRGFNEKLFF.